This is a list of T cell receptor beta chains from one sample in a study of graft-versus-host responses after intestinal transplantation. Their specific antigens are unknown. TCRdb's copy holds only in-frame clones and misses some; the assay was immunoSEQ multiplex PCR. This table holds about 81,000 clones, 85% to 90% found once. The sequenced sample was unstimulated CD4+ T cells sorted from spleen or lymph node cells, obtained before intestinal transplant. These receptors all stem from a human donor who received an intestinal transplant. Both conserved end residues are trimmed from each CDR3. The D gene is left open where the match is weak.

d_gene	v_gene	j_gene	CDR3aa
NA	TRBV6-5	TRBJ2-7	ASSYSSSGSYEQY
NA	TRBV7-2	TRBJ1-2	ASSPHTGNYGYT
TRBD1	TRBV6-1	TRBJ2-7	ASSGPAGQGFYEQY
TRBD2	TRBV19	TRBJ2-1	ASKPGGPGNEQF
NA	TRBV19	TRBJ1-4	ASSTRTEEKLF
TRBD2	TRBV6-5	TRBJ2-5	ASSWTSQETQY
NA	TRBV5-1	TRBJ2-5	ASSLREVDSQETQY
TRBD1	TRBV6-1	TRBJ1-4	ASSVGQAPNEKLF
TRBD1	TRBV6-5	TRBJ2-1	ASSRGQGLNNEQF
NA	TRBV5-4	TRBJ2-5	ASSLEGDQETQY
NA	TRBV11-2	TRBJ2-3	ASSLGVLATDTQY
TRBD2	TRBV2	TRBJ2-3	ASSEKRGSDTQY
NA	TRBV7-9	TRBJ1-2	ASSLGANYGYT
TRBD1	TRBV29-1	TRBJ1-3	SVVAPGQGLPGNTIY
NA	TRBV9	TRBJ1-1	ASSSSPHTEAF
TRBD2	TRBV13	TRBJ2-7	ASSLGVHLAGFPYEQY
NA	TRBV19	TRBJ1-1	ASSMIQNTEAF